These T cell receptor beta chains were read from a single sample in a study of human T cells and chemical hapten exposure. In TCRdb, the RACE reads were re-called with MiXCR into one record per CDR3 protein. The data show about 350,000 distinct CDR3 sequences, with about 6.9% seen just once and under 7% held by the top ten. The sample was whole blood, taken in connection with sensitization to the hapten diphenylcyclopropenone (DPC). Receptors were obtained from a woman aged 18-30 years with alopecia areata. Some clones in this sample may be carry-over from other donors' samples. The CDR3 runs from the conserved cysteine through the conserved F or W. Fields, in order: CDR3 DNA, CDR3 protein, V gene, D gene, clone size, J gene. D genes are given only for firm matches. Clone size is stated in some rows and not others, as once, few, many or a class when expanded.

cdr3_nt: TGTGCCAGCAGGCCTACAGGGAGCACAGATACGCAGTATTTT; cdr3_aa: CASRPTGSTDTQYF; v_call: TRBV11-2; d_call: -; clone_size: -; j_call: TRBJ2-3
cdr3_nt: TGTGCCAGCAGCGTGCGGGTCCGAGGCGATACGCAGTATTTT; cdr3_aa: CASSVRVRGDTQYF; v_call: TRBV9; d_call: -; clone_size: few; j_call: TRBJ2-3
cdr3_nt: TGCAGCGTCGCCGGGACTAGCGGTTTGAGGGAGTTCTTC; cdr3_aa: CSVAGTSGLREFF; v_call: TRBV29-1; d_call: TRBD2; clone_size: -; j_call: TRBJ2-1
cdr3_nt: TGTGCCATCAGTCCGGGGGCCGGCACCGGGGAGCTGTTTTTT; cdr3_aa: CAISPGAGTGELFF; v_call: TRBV10-3; d_call: -; clone_size: -; j_call: TRBJ2-2
cdr3_nt: TGTGCCAGCAGTTTGTCGGGAAATAGCAATCAGCCCCAGCATTTT; cdr3_aa: CASSLSGNSNQPQHF; v_call: TRBV12-3/TRBV12-4; d_call: -; clone_size: many; j_call: TRBJ1-5
cdr3_nt: TGTGCCAGCTCACAACAGGACCAAGAGACCCAGTACTTC; cdr3_aa: CASSQQDQETQYF; v_call: TRBV18; d_call: -; clone_size: -; j_call: TRBJ2-5
cdr3_nt: TGTGCCAGCAGTTACGCAGGGGCGCTTTCACCCCTCCACTTT; cdr3_aa: CASSYAGALSPLHF; v_call: TRBV6-5; d_call: -; clone_size: few; j_call: TRBJ1-6
cdr3_nt: TGTGCCAGCAGCGGCCATTTAGAAGAGACCCAGTACTTC; cdr3_aa: CASSGHLEETQYF; v_call: TRBV7-9; d_call: -; clone_size: few; j_call: TRBJ2-5
cdr3_nt: TGTGCCAGCAGTGGTACGGGCTCTGGGGCCAACGTCCTGACTTTC; cdr3_aa: CASSGTGSGANVLTF; v_call: TRBV6-1; d_call: -; clone_size: few; j_call: TRBJ2-6
cdr3_nt: TGTGCCAGCACCCCGACTAGCGATCGCTACGAGCAGTACTTC; cdr3_aa: CASTPTSDRYEQYF; v_call: TRBV6-2/TRBV6-3; d_call: TRBD2; clone_size: -; j_call: TRBJ2-7
cdr3_nt: TGCGCCAGCAGCCCCTCGGGGCGGGGACAAGAGACCCAGTACTTC; cdr3_aa: CASSPSGRGQETQYF; v_call: TRBV5-1; d_call: -; clone_size: few; j_call: TRBJ2-5
cdr3_nt: TGTGCCAGCAGCCAAGGAGTGGCAGGGGCCAACGTCCTGACTTTC; cdr3_aa: CASSQGVAGANVLTF; v_call: TRBV3-1; d_call: -; clone_size: many; j_call: TRBJ2-6
cdr3_nt: TGTGCCTGGGACAGGAGCTCTGGAAACACCATATATTTT; cdr3_aa: CAWDRSSGNTIYF; v_call: TRBV7-9; d_call: TRBD1; clone_size: many; j_call: TRBJ1-3
cdr3_nt: TGCAGCGTCGAGTTCGCGGGACGGGGGGCCTCCTACGAGCAGTACTTC; cdr3_aa: CSVEFAGRGASYEQYF; v_call: TRBV29-1; d_call: -; clone_size: few; j_call: TRBJ2-7
cdr3_nt: TGTGCCAGCAGCAAGCGGGGGGCCGATGAAAAACTGTTTTTT; cdr3_aa: CASSKRGADEKLFF; v_call: TRBV5-6; d_call: -; clone_size: many; j_call: TRBJ1-4
cdr3_nt: TGCGCCAGCAGCTTGACCGGGACAGGGGACGAGCAGTACTTC; cdr3_aa: CASSLTGTGDEQYF; v_call: TRBV5-1; d_call: TRBD1; clone_size: -; j_call: TRBJ2-7